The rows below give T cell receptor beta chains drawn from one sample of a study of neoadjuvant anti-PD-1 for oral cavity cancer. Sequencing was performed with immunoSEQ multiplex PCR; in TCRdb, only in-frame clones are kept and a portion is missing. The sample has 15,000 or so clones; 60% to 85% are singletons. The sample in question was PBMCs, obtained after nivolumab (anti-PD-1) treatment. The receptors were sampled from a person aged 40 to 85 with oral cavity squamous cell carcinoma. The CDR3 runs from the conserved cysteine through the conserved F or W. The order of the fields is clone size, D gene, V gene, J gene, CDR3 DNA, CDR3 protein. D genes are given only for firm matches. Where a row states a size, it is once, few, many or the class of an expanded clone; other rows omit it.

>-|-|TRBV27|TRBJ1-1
TGTGCCAGCAGTTTATCACCCACCTCCACTGAAGCTTTCTTT
CASSLSPTSTEAFF
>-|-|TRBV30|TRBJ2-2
TGTGCCGGAACGGGAGTAGGCGGCGGGGAGCTGTTTTTT
CAGTGVGGGELFF
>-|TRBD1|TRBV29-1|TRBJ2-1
TGCAGCGTTCTACAGGGGAACTCCTACAATGAGCAGTTCTTC
CSVLQGNSYNEQFF
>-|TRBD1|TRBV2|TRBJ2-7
TGTGCCAGCAGTGGAGGACAGGGGCTCTACGAGCAGTACTTC
CASSGGQGLYEQYF
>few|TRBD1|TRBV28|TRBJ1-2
TGTGCCAGCAACCTACAGGGGATTGACTATGGCTACACCTTC
CASNLQGIDYGYTF
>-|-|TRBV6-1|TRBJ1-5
TGTGCCAGCAGTGAATTGGGTTCTGGAGGATATAGCAATCAGCCCCAGCATTTT
CASSELGSGGYSNQPQHF
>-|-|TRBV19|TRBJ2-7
TGTGCCAGTACCACCCCAGGGAAATCCTACGAGCAGTACTTC
CASTTPGKSYEQYF
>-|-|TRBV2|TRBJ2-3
TGTGCCAGCAGCATCGTAGATACGCAGTATTTT
CASSIVDTQYF
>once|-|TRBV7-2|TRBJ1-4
TGTGCCAGCAGCTTAAACGGGAATGAAAAACTGTTTTTT
CASSLNGNEKLFF
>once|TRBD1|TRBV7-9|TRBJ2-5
TGTGCCAGCAGCTTAGCCCTGACAGGGAAGGAGACCCAGTACTTC
CASSLALTGKETQYF
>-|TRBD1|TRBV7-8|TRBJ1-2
TGTGCCAGCAGCTTAGGGGACAGGGTTACCTATGGCTACACCTTC
CASSLGDRVTYGYTF
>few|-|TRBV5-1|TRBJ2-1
TGCGCCAGCAGCTTGGGATGGCGGGGAGGTGATGAGCAGTTCTTC
CASSLGWRGGDEQFF
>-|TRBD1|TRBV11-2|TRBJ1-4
TGTGCCAGCAGCTGGGGACAGGGGTACGAAAAACTGTTTTTT
CASSWGQGYEKLFF
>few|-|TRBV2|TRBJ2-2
TGTGCCAGCAGTGATAAGACCGGGGAGCTGTTTTTT
CASSDKTGELFF
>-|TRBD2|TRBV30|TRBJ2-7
TGTGCCTGGAGGAAGACCAGCGGGATCGGCGAGCAGTACTTC
CAWRKTSGIGEQYF
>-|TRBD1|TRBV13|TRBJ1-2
TGTGCCAGCAGCCTAGGACAGGGGATCGTTTATGGCTACACCTTC
CASSLGQGIVYGYTF
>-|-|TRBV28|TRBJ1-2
TGTGCCAGCAGTTTCACAACTCAGGGTTGGGCTAACTATGGCTACACCTTC
CASSFTTQGWANYGYTF
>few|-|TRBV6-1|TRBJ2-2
TGTGCCAGCAGTGAGGGGGAGACCGGGGAGCTGTTTTTT
CASSEGETGELFF
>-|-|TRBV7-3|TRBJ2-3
TGTGCCAGCAGCTTAGGAAGCACAGATACGCAGTATTTT
CASSLGSTDTQYF
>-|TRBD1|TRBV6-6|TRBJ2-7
TGTGCCAGCAGCCTTTATCCGGGACAGGGGATCGAGCAGTACTTC
CASSLYPGQGIEQYF
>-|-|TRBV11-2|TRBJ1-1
TGTGCCAGCAGCCAAGCGGTCAGAGTGAACACTGAAGCTTTCTTT
CASSQAVRVNTEAFF
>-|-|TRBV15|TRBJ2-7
TGTGCCACCAGCGCTGAAGGCGGGGCCGAGCAGTACTTC
CATSAEGGAEQYF
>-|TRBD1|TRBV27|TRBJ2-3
TGTGCCAGCAGTTTATCGGGGACAGGACCTACGCAGTATTTT
CASSLSGTGPTQYF
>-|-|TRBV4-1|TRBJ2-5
TGCGCCAGCAGGGGCGGGTCCGTAGAGACCCAGTACTTC
CASRGGSVETQYF
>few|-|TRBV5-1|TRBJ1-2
TGCGCCAGCAGCTTGGGGAGCTACTATGGCTACACCTTC
CASSLGSYYGYTF
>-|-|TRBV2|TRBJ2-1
TGTGCCAGCAGTGAATCTCGGGGACAATACAATGAGCAGTTCTTC
CASSESRGQYNEQFF
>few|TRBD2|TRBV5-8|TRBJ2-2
TGTGCCAGCAGCTCCCAAGCGGGAGGGCCGACCGGGGAGCTGTTTTTT
CASSSQAGGPTGELFF
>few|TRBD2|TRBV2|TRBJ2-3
TGTGCCAGCAAGATGACTAGCGGGATTACAGATACGCAGTATTTT
CASKMTSGITDTQYF
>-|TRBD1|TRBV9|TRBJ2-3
TGTGCCAGCAGCGTTACAGGGGGCAGCATCACAGATACGCAGTATTTT
CASSVTGGSITDTQYF
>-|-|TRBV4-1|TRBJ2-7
TGCGCCAGCAGCCAAGACCTCTCGGGAGTTTCCTACGAGCAGTACTTC
CASSQDLSGVSYEQYF
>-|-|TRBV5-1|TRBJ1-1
TGCGCCAGCAGCTTGGGTGGGGGGACTGAAGCTTTCTTT
CASSLGGGTEAFF
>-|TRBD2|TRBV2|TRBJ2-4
TGTGCCAGCAGAAGGGACTACGCGGGAGAAAACATTCAGTACTTC
CASRRDYAGENIQYF
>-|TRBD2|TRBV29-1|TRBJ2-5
TGCAGCGTTGGGACCGAGACTAGCGGGAGCCCGTACCAAGAGACCCAGTACTTC
CSVGTETSGSPYQETQYF
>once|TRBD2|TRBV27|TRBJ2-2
TGTGCCACCGCGCGGCCTAGCGGGAGGTCCACCGGGGAGCTGTTTTTT
CATARPSGRSTGELFF
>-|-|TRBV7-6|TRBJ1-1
TGTGCCAGCAGCTCGAGCCTTGAAGCTTTCTTT
CASSSSLEAFF
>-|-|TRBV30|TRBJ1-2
TGTGCCTGGGGGGGAGGGGCCGATGGCTACACCTTC
CAWGGGADGYTF
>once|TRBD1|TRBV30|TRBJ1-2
TGTGCCTGGAGCCTATACAGGGGAAGTGAACGTGGCTACACCTTC
CAWSLYRGSERGYTF
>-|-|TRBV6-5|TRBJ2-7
TGTGCCAGCAGTTCGGACAGCTACGAGCAGTACTTC
CASSSDSYEQYF
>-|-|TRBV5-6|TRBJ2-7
TGTGCCAGCAATAGAAGGGGGAGCTCCTACGAGCAGTACTTC
CASNRRGSSYEQYF
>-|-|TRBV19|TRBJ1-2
TGTGCCAGTAGGGCGAGGGTTACTGGCTACACCTTC
CASRARVTGYTF
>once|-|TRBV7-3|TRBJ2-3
TGTGCCAGCAGCCCCGACATCACAGATACGCAGTATTTT
CASSPDITDTQYF
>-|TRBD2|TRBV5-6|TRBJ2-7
TGTGCCAGCAGGAGACTAGCGGGAGCCTACGAGCAGTACTTC
CASRRLAGAYEQYF
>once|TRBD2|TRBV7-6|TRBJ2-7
TGTGCCAGCAGCTTAGCGCGGGGGATAGTCGGCGAGCAGTACTTC
CASSLARGIVGEQYF
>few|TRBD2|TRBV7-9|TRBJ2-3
TGTGCCAGCAGGGCCGGGACTAGCGGCACAGATACGCAGTATTTT
CASRAGTSGTDTQYF
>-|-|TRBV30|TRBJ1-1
TGTGCCTGGAGATACAGGGAGGGGAACACTGAAGCTTTCTTT
CAWRYREGNTEAFF
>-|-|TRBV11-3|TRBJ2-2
TGTGCCAGCAGCTTCGCGGGGGCCGGAGTCGCCGGGGAGCTGTTTTTT
CASSFAGAGVAGELFF
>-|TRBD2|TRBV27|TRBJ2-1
TGTGCCAGCAGTATAACTCCGGGACTAGCGGAGCAGTTCTTC
CASSITPGLAEQFF
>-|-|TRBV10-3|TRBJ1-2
TGTGCCATCAGTGAGTCATCTGCTAACTATGGCTACACCTTC
CAISESSANYGYTF
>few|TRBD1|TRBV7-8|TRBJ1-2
TGTGCCAGCAGCTTAGGAGGGGGCCACTATGGCTACACCTTC
CASSLGGGHYGYTF
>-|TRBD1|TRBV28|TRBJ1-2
TGTGCCAGCAGTCGGGGACAGGGAGCAAGTGGCTACACCTTC
CASSRGQGASGYTF
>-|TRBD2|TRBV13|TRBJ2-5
TGTGCCAGCAGCGGCGGACTAGCGGGGGGGGAGACCCAGTACTTC
CASSGGLAGGETQYF
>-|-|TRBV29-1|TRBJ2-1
TGCAGCGTTGGGGGGACGCCTAATGAGCAGTTCTTC
CSVGGTPNEQFF
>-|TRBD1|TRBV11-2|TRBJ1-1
TGTGCCAGCAGCTTCCCCAGGGGGCGCTTCCCCATGAACACTGAAGCTTTCTTT
CASSFPRGRFPMNTEAFF
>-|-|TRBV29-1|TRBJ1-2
TGCAGCGTTGAATCCTCTCCGGGACGGAACTATGGCTACACCTTC
CSVESSPGRNYGYTF
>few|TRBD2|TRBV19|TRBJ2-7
TGTGCCAGTAGTACTTTTCTAGCGGGAGGCAGGAACGAGCAGTACTTC
CASSTFLAGGRNEQYF
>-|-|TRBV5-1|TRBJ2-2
TGCGCCAGCAGCTTCTTCCAGGGACACACCGGGGAGCTGTTTTTT
CASSFFQGHTGELFF
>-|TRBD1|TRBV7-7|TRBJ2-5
TGTGCTAGCAGTTGGACAGGGGGCTCCCAAGAGACCCAGTACTTC
CASSWTGGSQETQYF
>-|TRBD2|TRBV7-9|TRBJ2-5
TGTGCCAGCAGCGAAGGACTAGCGATCGAGACCCAGTACTTC
CASSEGLAIETQYF
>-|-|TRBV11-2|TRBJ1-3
TGTGCCAGCAGTGGCCAACTCTCTGGAAACACCATATATTTT
CASSGQLSGNTIYF